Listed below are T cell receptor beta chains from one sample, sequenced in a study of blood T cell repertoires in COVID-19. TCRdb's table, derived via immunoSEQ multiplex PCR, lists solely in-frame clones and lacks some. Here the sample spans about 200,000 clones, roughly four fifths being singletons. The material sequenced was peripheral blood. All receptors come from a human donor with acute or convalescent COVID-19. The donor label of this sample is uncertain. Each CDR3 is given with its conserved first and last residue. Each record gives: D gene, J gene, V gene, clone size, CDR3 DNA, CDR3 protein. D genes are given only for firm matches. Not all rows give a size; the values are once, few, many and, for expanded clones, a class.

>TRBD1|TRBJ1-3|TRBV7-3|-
TGTGCCAGCAGCTCGGGACAGGGAAACACCATATATTTT
CASSSGQGNTIYF
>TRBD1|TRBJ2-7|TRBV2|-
TGTGCCAGCAGTGACGACAGACAGGGTTTGCACGAGCAGTACTTC
CASSDDRQGLHEQYF
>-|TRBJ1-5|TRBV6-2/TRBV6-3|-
TGTGCCAGCAGTTCGTCGGGGGGTCAGCCCCAGCATTTT
CASSSSGGQPQHF
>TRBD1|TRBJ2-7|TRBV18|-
TGTGCCAGCTCCCCGATAATCGGACAGGGGTCCCACGAGCAGTACTTC
CASSPIIGQGSHEQYF
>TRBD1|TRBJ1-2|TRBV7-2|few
TGTGCCAGCAGCTTGGGACAGCTGCGACACTATGGCTACACCTTC
CASSLGQLRHYGYTF
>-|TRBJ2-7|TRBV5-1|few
TGCGCCAGCAGCTTAAGGACAACCTCCTACGAGCAGTACTTC
CASSLRTTSYEQYF
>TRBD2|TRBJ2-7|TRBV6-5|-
TGTGCCAGCAGAGCCGGGGGGGGCGCGAACGAGCAGTACTTC
CASRAGGGANEQYF
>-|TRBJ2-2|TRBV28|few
TGTGCCAGCAGTCAGGGCGGGACGAACGCGAACACCGGGGAGCTGTTTTTT
CASSQGGTNANTGELFF
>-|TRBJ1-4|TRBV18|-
TGTGCCAGCTCACCGGCGGAAAAAAATGAACTGTTTTTT
CASSPAEKNELFF
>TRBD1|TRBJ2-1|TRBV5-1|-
TGCGCCAGCAGCTTGGGGACAGGGTATAGTGAGCAGTTCTTC
CASSLGTGYSEQFF
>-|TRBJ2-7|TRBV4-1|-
TGCGCCAGCAGCCAAGGTTCCCAGGGGGGCTACGAGCAGTACTTC
CASSQGSQGGYEQYF
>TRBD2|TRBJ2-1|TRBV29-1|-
TGCAGCGTAACCGGGACTAGCGGGAGGCCGAACTACAATGAGCAGTTCTTC
CSVTGTSGRPNYNEQFF
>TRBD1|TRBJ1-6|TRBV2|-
TGTGCCAGCGGGGGACAGGGTAATTCACCCCTCCACTTT
CASGGQGNSPLHF
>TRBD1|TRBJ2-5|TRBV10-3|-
TGTGCCATCAGACCGGACAGGGGGTACCTCAACCAAGAGACCCAGTACTTC
CAIRPDRGYLNQETQYF
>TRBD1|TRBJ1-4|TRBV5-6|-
TGTGCCAGCAGCTTGGAGGGACAGGGGACTTCAACTAATGAAAAACTGTTTTTT
CASSLEGQGTSTNEKLFF
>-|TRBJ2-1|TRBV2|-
TGTGCCAACGGGGGCAATGAGCAGTTCTTC
CANGGNEQFF
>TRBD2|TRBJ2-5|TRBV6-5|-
TGTGCCACCCGGGGGGAGGGCAGATCGGAGACCCAGTACTTC
CATRGEGRSETQYF
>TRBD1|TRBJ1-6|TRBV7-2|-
TGTGCCAGCAGCCGGGACAGGTCCAATTCACCCCTCCACTTT
CASSRDRSNSPLHF
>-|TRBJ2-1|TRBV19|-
TGTGCCAGTAAGATACGCGGGGAATACAATGAGCAGTTCTTC
CASKIRGEYNEQFF
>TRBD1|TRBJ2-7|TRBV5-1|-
TGCGCCAGCAGCTTGGGAGGACAGGTATCCTACGAGCAGTACTTC
CASSLGGQVSYEQYF
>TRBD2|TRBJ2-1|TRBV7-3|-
TGTGCCAGCAGCCCCTCCTCGCCCACTAGCGGAAATGAGCAGTTCTTC
CASSPSSPTSGNEQFF
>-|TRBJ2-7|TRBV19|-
TGTGCCAGTAGTATCGGACCGGGACTCACCTACGAGCAGTACTTC
CASSIGPGLTYEQYF
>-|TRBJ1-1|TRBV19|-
TGTGCCAGTAGTCATAATGGACAAACCACTGAAGCTTTCTTT
CASSHNGQTTEAFF
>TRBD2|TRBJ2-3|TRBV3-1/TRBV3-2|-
TGTGCCAGCAGCCAAGTACCGGGACTAGCGGGAGCCGTTTTGGATACGCAGTATTTT
CASSQVPGLAGAVLDTQYF
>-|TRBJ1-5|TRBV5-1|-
TGCGCCAGCAGCTTCAGTGGGGAGGGCAATCAGCCCCAGCATTTT
CASSFSGEGNQPQHF
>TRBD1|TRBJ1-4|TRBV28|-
TGTGCCAGCAGTGCCGGCTGGACAGGGATTGAAAAACTGTTTTTT
CASSAGWTGIEKLFF
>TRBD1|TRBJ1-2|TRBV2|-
TGTGCCAGCAGTGAAGCGCTCAGGGACAGGGCTGAGGGCTACACCTTC
CASSEALRDRAEGYTF
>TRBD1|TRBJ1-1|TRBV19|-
TGTGCCAGTAGCCTGGGACAGGCAAACACTGAAGCTTTCTTT
CASSLGQANTEAFF
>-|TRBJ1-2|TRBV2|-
TGTGCCAGCAGTGGCCCAGGAGGGCGGGCCTATGGCTACACCTTC
CASSGPGGRAYGYTF
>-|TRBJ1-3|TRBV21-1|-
TGTGCCAGCAGCGCCAAACAGGCCCACTCTGGAAACACCATATATTTT
CASSAKQAHSGNTIYF
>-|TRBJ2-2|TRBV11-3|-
TGTGCCAGCAGCTTAGATCGAGTGGCCGGGGAGCTGTTTTTT
CASSLDRVAGELFF
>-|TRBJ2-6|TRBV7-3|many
TGTGCCAGCAGCCCGGCTGGGGCCAACGTCCTGACTTTC
CASSPAGANVLTF
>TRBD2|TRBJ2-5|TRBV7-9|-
TGTGCCAGCAGTCAAACTAGCGGCCAAGAGACCCAGTACTTC
CASSQTSGQETQYF
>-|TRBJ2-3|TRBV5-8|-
TGTGCCAGTTTACCGGGACTTGCGTTTCAGGTAGATACGCAGTATTTT
CASLPGLAFQVDTQYF
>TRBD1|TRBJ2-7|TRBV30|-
TGTGCCTGGAGTGTACAGGGGATCGAGCAGTACTTC
CAWSVQGIEQYF
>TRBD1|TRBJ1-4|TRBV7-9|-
TGTGCCAGCAGCTACAGGGGGCGTGAAAAACTGTTTTTT
CASSYRGREKLFF
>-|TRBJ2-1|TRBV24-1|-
TGTGCCACCAGTGGGCCGGGAGGGGGCGGTGAGCAGTTCTTC
CATSGPGGGGEQFF
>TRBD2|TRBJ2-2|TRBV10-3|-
TGTGCCACCAATAGCGGGAGTGGGGCCGGGGAGCTGTTTTTT
CATNSGSGAGELFF
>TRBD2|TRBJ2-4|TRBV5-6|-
TGTGCCAGCAGCTTCTGGGAACTAGCGGGGCCCAAAAACATTCAGTACTTC
CASSFWELAGPKNIQYF
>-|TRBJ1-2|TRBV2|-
TGTGCCAGCAGTAGGGACAATCTGAGAGGCTACACCTTC
CASSRDNLRGYTF
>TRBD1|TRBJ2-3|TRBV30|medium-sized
TGTGCCTGGAGTCTGGGACAGGGAAAGCGGGTCACAGATACGCAGTATTTT
CAWSLGQGKRVTDTQYF
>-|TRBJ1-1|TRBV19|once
TGTGCCAGTAGTTCAACCCCCGGGGAAACTGAAGCTTTCTTT
CASSSTPGETEAFF
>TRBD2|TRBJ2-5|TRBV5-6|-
TGTGCCAGCAGCCCGGGACTAGCCAAAGAGCTTAGAGGAGAGACCCAGTACTTC
CASSPGLAKELRGETQYF
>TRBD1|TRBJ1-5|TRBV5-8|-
TGTGCCAGCAGCTCTGGACCGGGGACAGGTGATCAGCCCCAGCATTTT
CASSSGPGTGDQPQHF
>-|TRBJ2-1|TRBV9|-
TGTGCCAGCAGCCTCGTGGGGCTGAATTACAATGAGCAGTTCTTC
CASSLVGLNYNEQFF
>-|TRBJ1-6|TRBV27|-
TGTGCCAGCAGGTTCGAGAATAGGGGCGGCTCACCCCTCCACTTT
CASRFENRGGSPLHF
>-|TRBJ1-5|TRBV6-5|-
TGTGCCAGCAGTCTAACTCCGGGACAGCCCCAGCATTTT
CASSLTPGQPQHF
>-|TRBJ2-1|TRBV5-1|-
TGCGCCAGCAGCTTCCTGGACAGAGACAATGAGCAGTTCTTC
CASSFLDRDNEQFF
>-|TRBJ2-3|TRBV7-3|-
TGTGCCAGCAGCTTAACTAGCGGAAACACAGATACGCAGTATTTT
CASSLTSGNTDTQYF
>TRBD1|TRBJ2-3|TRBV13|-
TGTGCCAGCAGCCCGTACAGGGGAGAGACAGATACGCAGTATTTT
CASSPYRGETDTQYF
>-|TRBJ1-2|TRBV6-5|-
TGTGCCAGCAGAAGGGGGTTCGACTATGGCTACACCTTC
CASRRGFDYGYTF
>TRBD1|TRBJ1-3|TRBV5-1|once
TGCGCCAGCAGTTCGGGACAGAGCCTCTCTGGAAACACCATATATTTT
CASSSGQSLSGNTIYF
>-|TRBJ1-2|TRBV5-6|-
TGTGCCAGCAGCAGTCTAAAGGCGGCGGCGGTCGGCTACACCTTC
CASSSLKAAAVGYTF
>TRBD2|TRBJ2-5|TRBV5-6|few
TGTGCCAGCAGACAACTTCGACTAGCGGGAGTAGTGGAGACCCAGTACTTC
CASRQLRLAGVVETQYF